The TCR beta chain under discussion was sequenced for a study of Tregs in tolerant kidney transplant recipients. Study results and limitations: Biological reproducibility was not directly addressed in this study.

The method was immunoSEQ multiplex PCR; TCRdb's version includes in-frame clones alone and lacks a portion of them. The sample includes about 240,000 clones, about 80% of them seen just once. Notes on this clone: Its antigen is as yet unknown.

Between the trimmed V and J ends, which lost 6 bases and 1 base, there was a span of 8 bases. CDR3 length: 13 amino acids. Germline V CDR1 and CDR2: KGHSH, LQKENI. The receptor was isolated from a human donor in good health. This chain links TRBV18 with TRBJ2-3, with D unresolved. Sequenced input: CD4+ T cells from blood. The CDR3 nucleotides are TGTGCCAGCTCCCTGGACGGCACAGATACGCAGTATTTT. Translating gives CASSLDGTDTQYF.